What follows are 23 T cell receptor beta chains derived from one specimen sequenced in a study of blood T cells in healthy people across ages (dated by TCRdb to between 2015 and 2017). The library came from 5' RACE. The run used an Illumina HiSeq 2500. The second PCR ran for roughly 6 to 11 cycles and used a J-beta primer mix along with a sample-barcoded 5' primer. TCRdb cleaned the public reads at Q25 with fastp, built clones with MiXCR and kept in-frame beta chains. Each CDR3 protein gets just one entry, which takes the most common genes and DNA from the rows behind it. The sample table lists around 1,500,000 distinct CDR3 sequences, approximately 40% of them with a count of one. The ten largest clonotypes hold 7.9% of the sample. The specimen sequenced was blood. Receptors were obtained from a woman between 18 and 29 years old in good health.

This clonotype was picked up a small number of times. The V call is TRBV20-1, the J call TRBJ1-6, with D hard to call. Trimming took 2 bases from V and 1 from J, leaving 6 bases between them. The CDR3 consists of 14 residues. Germline CDR1 and CDR2: DFQATT and SNEGSKA (reference sequence). The CDR3 here is CSARTGSYNSPLHF. The CDR3 region has the DNA TGCAGTGCTAGAACCGGGTCCTATAATTCACCCCTCCACTTT.

The chain combines TRBV7-9 with TRBJ1-4; TRBD1 is a possible D gene (5 bases). The V and J ends lost 3 bases and 3 bases respectively, with 17 bases between them. The germline V gene has CDR1 SEHNR and CDR2 FQNEAQ (reference sequence). The CDR3 extends over 17 amino acids. In DNA, the CDR3 is TGTGCCAGCAGCTTGTCCCGGGGGGGAGCCGCTAATGAAAAACTGTTTTTT. This translates into CASSLSRGGAANEKLFF.

This clonotype was seen only a few times. The J gene is TRBJ2-7, the V gene TRBV27, with 11 positions matching TRBD2. CDR1 is MNHEY and CDR2 is SMNVEV in the germline V gene (reference sequence). V was clipped by 5 bases and J by 7 bases; unmatched bases: 4. This CDR3 is 13 amino acids long. The CDR3 DNA reads as TGTGCCAGCAGTGAGGGACTAGCGGAAGAGCAGTACTTC. This translates into CASSEGLAEEQYF.

This clonotype turned up a few times. The chain links TRBV11-2 to TRBJ2-7; D not certain. V was pared by 5 bases and J by 3 bases, with 11 bases between. The CDR3 loop spans 13 amino acids. Germline V gene sequence: CDR1 SGHAT, CDR2 FQNNGV. The CDR3 here is CASSPPIGYEQYF. As DNA, the CDR3 is TGTGCCAGCAGCCCACCGATTGGCTACGAGCAGTACTTC.

The V and J genes are TRBV2 and TRBJ1-1; weak D call: TRBD1 (5 bases). V was clipped by 4 bases and J by 8 bases, with 11 bases between them. CDR3 length: 12 residues. Germline assignment: CDR1 SNHLY and CDR2 FYNNEI. This CDR3 is CASSAGSEEAFF. The CDR3 bases are TGTGCCAGCAGTGCAGGGTCCGAGGAAGCTTTCTTT.

This clonotype was observed a few times. The chain is built from TRBV29-1 and TRBJ2-1; 9 bases map to TRBD2. The V segment lost 3 bases and the J segment 1 base; nucleotides outside the gene matches: 4. Germline V gene data show CDR1 as SQVTM and CDR2 as ANQGSEA. CDR3 size: 15 residues. CDR3 coding DNA: TGCAGCGTTGACCCGGGACTAGCTTCCTACAATGAGCAGTTCTTC. Translated: CSVDPGLASYNEQFF.

The chain uses TRBV15 and TRBJ1-5; 7 bases agree with TRBD1. V shed 0 bases, J shed 4 bases, and the junction held 6 bases outside the gene matches. From germline, CDR1 is LNHNV and CDR2 YYDKDF (reference sequence). The CDR3 is 16 amino acids. The CDR3 reads CATSRDLGTVNQPQHF. CDR3 DNA: TGTGCCACCAGCAGAGATCTGGGGACAGTTAATCAGCCCCAGCATTTT. Supplemented by reference TRBV15 and TRBJ1-5, the full variable domain reads DAMVIQNPRYQVTQFGKPVTLSCSQTLNHNVMYWYQQKSSQAPKLLFHYYDKDFNNEADTPDNFQSRRPNTSFCFLDIRSPGLGDTAMYLCATSRDLGTVNQPQHFGDGTRLSIL.

V is TRBV11-2 and J is TRBJ2-3; D is possibly TRBD1 or TRBD2 (7 bases each). Per the germline V gene, CDR1 is SGHAT and CDR2 is FQNNGV. The V gene lost 4 bases and the J gene lost 3 bases, with 17 bases spanning the gap. The CDR3 loop spans 16 amino acids. CDR3 bases: TGTGCCAGCAGCTCCGAAGCCCAGGGGGGGACAGATACGCAGTATTTT. Residues: CASSSEAQGGTDTQYF.

The chain joins TRBV6-1 to TRBJ1-4; possibly TRBD1 for D (6 bases). This CDR3 has 14 amino acids. Trimming removed 7 bases from V and 2 bases from J, with 11 bases in between. Germline V CDR1 and CDR2: MNHNS, SASEGT. The DNA of the CDR3 is TGTGCCAGCACTGGGGGGCCGACTAATGAAAAACTGTTTTTT. Its translation: CASTGGPTNEKLFF.

The chain carries TRBV7-9 and TRBJ1-5; the D is unclear. The germline gives CDR1 SEHNR, CDR2 FQNEAQ (reference sequence). V lost 3 bases, J lost 2 bases, and 14 bases lay in between. The CDR3 sequence is 16 residues long. The CDR3 sequence: CASSLGGYSGNQPQHF. The CDR3 DNA follows: TGTGCCAGCAGCTTGGGAGGGTATTCGGGCAATCAGCCCCAGCATTTT.

The chain carries TRBV29-1 and TRBJ2-1; D may be TRBD2 (6 bases). Trimming stripped 7 bases from V and 2 bases from J, with 12 bases between. CDR1 SQVTM and CDR2 ANQGSEA come from the germline V gene. The CDR3 has 13 residues. The CDR3: CSAGGSAYNEQFF. In DNA, the CDR3 is TGCAGCGCCGGGGGAAGCGCCTACAATGAGCAGTTCTTC.

The gene calls are TRBV29-1 and TRBJ2-3, with 14 bases identical to TRBD2. Trimming cost V 1 base and J 3 bases; bases outside gene matches: 9. CDR3 length: 18 residues. Germline CDR1 is SQVTM and CDR2 is ANQGSEA. CDR3 loop: CSVEGVGTSGRRTDTQYF. The CDR3 DNA reads as TGCAGCGTTGAAGGGGTGGGGACTAGCGGGAGAAGGACAGATACGCAGTATTTT.

The DNA of the CDR3 is TGTGCCAGCTCTCCCCCGGACAGGTCATCGTTCTACGAGCAGTACTTC. Residues: CASSPPDRSSFYEQYF. The chain combines TRBV14 with TRBJ2-7; 7 positions match TRBD1. Germline lookup yields CDR1 SGHDN and CDR2 FVKESK. This CDR3 spans 16 amino acids. The V gene end was trimmed by 8 bases and the J gene end by 3 bases; junction bases not matched to a gene: 16. The full variable domain, with the rest looked up from reference TRBV14 and TRBJ2-7, is EAGVTQFPSHSVIEKGQTVTLRCDPISGHDNLYWYRRVMGKEIKFLLHFVKESKQDESGMPNNRFLAERTGGTYSTLKVQPAELEDSGVYFCASSPPDRSSFYEQYFGPGTRLTVT.

Worth noting for this clonotype: An end of the junction does not agree with germline; a read error may underlie this. The chain carries TRBV15 and TRBJ2-1; 8 bases align to TRBD1. The CDR3 runs to 16 residues. In germline, CDR1 is LNHNV, CDR2 YYDKDF (reference sequence). DNA for the CDR3: TGTGCCACCAGCAGGACAGGGGCATTTCTTTTTGGTGAGCGGTTCTTC. Translating it yields CATSRTGAFLFGERFF. The full variable domain, its missing parts supplied by reference TRBV15 and TRBJ2-1, is DAMVIQNPRYQVTQFGKPVTLSCSQTLNHNVMYWYQQKSSQAPKLLFHYYDKDFNNEADTPDNFQSRRPNTSFCFLDIRSPGLGDTAMYLCATSRTGAFLFGERFFGPGTRLTVL.

The chain is built from TRBV2 and TRBJ2-7; no firm D call. The germline CDR1 and CDR2 sequences are SNHLY and FYNNEI. Trimming pared 2 bases from V and 1 base from J, leaving 9 bases between. This CDR3 region has 14 residues. CDR3 nucleotides: TGTGCCAGCAGTGAAACGGTCCTTTCCTACGAGCAGTACTTC. Translating gives CASSETVLSYEQYF.

The CDR3 loop reads CSARDSLGPYTQYF. The CDR3 nucleotides read TGCAGTGCTAGAGATTCCCTGGGCCCTTATACGCAGTATTTT. The V gene is TRBV20-1, the J gene TRBJ2-3; D unresolved. CDR3 length: 14 residues. The V end was cut by 0 bases, the J end by 7 bases, with 14 bases between. Germline V gene sequence: CDR1 DFQATT, CDR2 SNEGSKA (reference sequence).

The chain is built from TRBV3-1 and TRBJ2-3; 9 bases agree with TRBD1. The CDR3 is 14 residues long. J was trimmed by 4 bases and V by 7 bases; bases with no gene match: 6. Germline CDR1 is LGHDT and CDR2 is YNNKEL (reference sequence). CDR3: CASTRTGAADTQYF. The DNA for the CDR3 is TGTGCCAGCACCCGGACAGGGGCGGCAGATACGCAGTATTTT.

The chain carries TRBV19 and TRBJ1-2, with D tentatively TRBD1 (6 bases). CDR1 is LNHDA, CDR2 SQIVND, per germline (reference sequence). This CDR3 is 14 amino acids long. Trimming stripped 3 bases from V and 4 bases from J, with 12 bases between. The CDR3 spells CASSIPGGGYGYTF. For the CDR3, the DNA is TGTGCCAGTAGTATCCCCGGAGGGGGCTATGGCTACACCTTC. Variable domain in full (rest from reference TRBV19 and TRBJ1-2): DGGITQSPKYLFRKEGQNVTLSCEQNLNHDAMYWYRQDPGQGLRLIYYSQIVNDFQKGDIAEGYSVSREKKESFPLTVTSAQKNPTAFYLCASSIPGGGYGYTFGSGTRLTVV.

The chain carries TRBV7-2 and TRBJ2-5, with 7 bases matching TRBD1. The J segment lost 11 bases and the V segment lost 5 bases, leaving 11 bases of the junction unmatched. CDR1 SGHTA and CDR2 FQGNSA come from the germline V gene. The CDR3 runs to 13 residues. CDR3 DNA: TGTGCCAGCAGCCCGGACTTCACAGGGGAGCAGTACTTC. Protein: CASSPDFTGEQYF.

The chain is built from TRBV6-1 and TRBJ2-1; 10 bases are shared with TRBD2. Germline CDR1 and CDR2: MNHNS and SASEGT. The CDR3 runs to 16 residues. Trimming took 1 base from V and 6 from J; bases not matched to a gene: 6. Here the CDR3 DNA reads TGTGCCAGCAGTGAAGAATTTAGCGGGGGGTTCAATGAGCAGTTCTTC. Encoded protein: CASSEEFSGGFNEQFF.

The CDR3 here is CASRPQGGGGEKLFF. Written as DNA, the CDR3 is TGTGCCAGCCGGCCGCAGGGGGGAGGTGGCGAAAAACTGTTTTTT. This chain uses TRBV11-2 with TRBJ1-4; 7 bases are shared with TRBD1. V lost 8 bases, J lost 8 bases, and 14 bases stayed unmatched. Germline V gene sequence: CDR1 SGHAT, CDR2 FQNNGV. This CDR3 region has 15 residues.

The chain combines TRBV6-6 with TRBJ2-7; 10 bases match TRBD1. V lost 7 bases, J lost 0 bases, and 12 bases stayed unmatched. Germline V gives CDR1 MNHNY, CDR2 SVGAGI (reference sequence). The CDR3 totals 17 residues. The DNA for the CDR3 is TGTGCCAGCAACCTAGTGCCCGGGACAGGGGTCTCCTACGAGCAGTACTTC. Its protein product is CASNLVPGTGVSYEQYF.

The chain couples TRBV28 to TRBJ1-2, with D unclear. The CDR3 spans 12 residues. From germline, CDR1 is MDHEN and CDR2 SYDVKM. The V end was cut by 7 bases, the J end by 5 bases, with 11 bases between. The CDR3 reads CASTLGVYGYTF. Written as DNA, the CDR3 is TGTGCCAGCACCCTCGGGGTGTATGGCTACACCTTC.